Following are 6 T cell receptor beta chains from one sample sequenced in a study of blood T cell repertoires in COVID-19. Assay used: immunoSEQ multiplex PCR; TCRdb lists only in-frame clones, some missing. The sample contains tens of thousands of clones, around nine tenths of which appear only once. The sample consisted of peripheral blood. The receptors were sampled from an elderly woman with acute or convalescent COVID-19.

This clone appeared a few times. The chain has TRBV5-1 and TRBJ2-6; 13 bases are a match to TRBD2. The junction had 8 bases not matched to a gene; V was cut back by 4 bases and J by 1 base. This CDR3 spans 19 amino acids. Germline V CDR1 and CDR2: SGHRS, YFSETQ. This chain's CDR3 is CASSRVGLAGVSGANVLTF. The CDR3 DNA is TGCGCCAGCAGCCGGGTCGGACTAGCGGGAGTGTCTGGGGCCAACGTCCTGACTTTC. Using reference TRBV5-1 and TRBJ2-6 for the parts outside the CDR3, the full variable domain is KAGVTQTPRYLIKTRGQQVTLSCSPISGHRSVSWYQQTPGQGLQFLFEYFSETQRNKGNFPGRFSGRQFSNSRSEMNVSTLELGDSALYLCASSRVGLAGVSGANVLTFGAGSRLTVL.

The CDR3 region has the DNA TGCGCCAGCAGCCCGGACAGGGCTACTGAAGCTTTCTTT. Translating it yields CASSPDRATEAFF. The chain employs TRBV4-3 and TRBJ1-1; 8 bases are shared with TRBD1. The CDR3 is made up of 13 amino acids. The J segment lost 5 bases and the V segment lost 4 bases, leaving 3 bases of the junction unmatched. Germline V CDR1 and CDR2: LGHNA, YSLEER.

The chain has TRBV20-1 and TRBJ1-1; 9 bases fit TRBD1. CDR3 size: 16 residues. CDR1 is DFQATT and CDR2 is SNEGSKA in the germline V gene (reference sequence). Germline trimming cut 3 bases from V and 3 bases from J; bases unmatched to any gene: 11. Here the CDR3 reads CSASPPRRDRDTEAFF. The CDR3 DNA reads as TGCAGTGCTAGTCCCCCCCGACGGGACAGGGACACTGAAGCTTTCTTT.

This rearrangement joins TRBV14 to TRBJ2-1; TRBD2 might be the D (6 bases). The germline gives CDR1 SGHDN, CDR2 FVKESK. V lost 4 bases, J lost 8 bases, and 18 bases lay in between. CDR3 size: 15 residues. The CDR3 protein is CASSPAGGRGDEQFF. The CDR3 DNA follows: TGTGCCAGCAGCCCAGCGGGTGGGAGAGGTGATGAGCAGTTCTTC.

V gene TRBV29-1 combines with J gene TRBJ2-7; 7 positions agree with TRBD1. Unmatched junction bases numbered 9, after V lost 3 bases and J lost 7 bases. CDR3 length: 13 residues. The germline V gene encodes CDR1 SQVTM and CDR2 ANQGSEA. CDR3 residues: CSVDKGATGEQYF. The CDR3 coding sequence is TGCAGCGTTGACAAGGGGGCGACGGGTGAGCAGTACTTC.

The CDR3 is CASSPQRDGYNEQFF. The CDR3 coding sequence is TGTGCCAGCAGCCCCCAGCGGGATGGCTACAATGAGCAGTTCTTC. This sequence joins TRBV7-3 and TRBJ2-1; 7 positions agree with TRBD2. There are 15 residues in the CDR3. Germline CDR1 SGHTA, CDR2 FQGTGA. The V and J ends lost 5 bases and 3 bases, in that order; junction bases with no gene match: 7. Variable domain in full (rest from reference TRBV7-3 and TRBJ2-1): GAGVSQTPSNKVTEKGKYVELRCDPISGHTALYWYRQSLGQGPEFLIYFQGTGAADDSGLPNDRFFAVRPEGSVSTLKIQRTERGDSAVYLCASSPQRDGYNEQFFGPGTRLTVL.